These 17 T cell receptor beta chains share one sample of origin, sequenced in a study of radiation and T cells in renal cell carcinoma. Time point: blood 4 weeks post-SBRT, at nephrectomy. Treatment: 15 Gy SBRT to primary tumor, nephrectomy 4 weeks later. Profiling relied on immunoSEQ multiplex PCR, and the TCRdb table lists in-frame clones only, not all of them. Among around 170,000 clones listed, about nine tenths were seen once. The sequences come from blood, collected from a patient whose treatment included radiotherapy and nephrectomy. These receptors were collected from a woman aged 45-65 years with renal cell carcinoma.

The chain recombines TRBV6-5 with TRBJ1-1, with 8 bases lining up with TRBD1. Trimming removed 6 bases from V and 4 bases from J; junction bases left unmatched: 7. Per germline, CDR1 MNHEY and CDR2 SVGAGI. The CDR3 has 14 amino acids. CDR3 in amino acids: CASSATGVATEAFF. In DNA, the CDR3 is TGTGCCAGCAGCGCGACAGGGGTCGCCACTGAAGCTTTCTTT.

The rearrangement uses TRBV6-4 and TRBJ2-7; D gene uncertain. Germline CDR1 reads MRHNA; CDR2 reads SNTAGT. Trimming pared 0 bases from V and 1 base from J, leaving 13 bases between. The CDR3 runs to 16 residues. The CDR3 DNA is TGTGCCAGCAGTGACTCAGCCCGGCCAATATCCTACGAGCAGTACTTC. This encodes CASSDSARPISYEQYF.

The chain employs TRBV6-1 and TRBJ2-3; possible D gene TRBD2, 6 bases. Germline CDR1 MNHNS, CDR2 SASEGT. The CDR3 sequence is 14 residues long. The V end was cut by 6 bases, the J end by 7 bases, with 17 bases between. The CDR3: CASRRGTSRYTQYF. The DNA of the CDR3 is TGTGCCAGCAGAAGAGGGACTTCCCGATATACGCAGTATTTT.

This rearrangement joins TRBV6-5 to TRBJ1-5; unclear D gene. The V gene's germline CDR1 is MNHEY and CDR2 SVGAGI. This CDR3 has 13 residues. Trimming shortened V by 7 bases and J by 0 bases, and 7 bases separated the two germline ends. This chain's CDR3 is CASKRSSNQPQHF. The CDR3 DNA reads as TGTGCCAGCAAACGGTCTAGCAATCAGCCCCAGCATTTT.

The V gene is TRBV4-1, the J gene TRBJ2-2; D may be TRBD1 (5 bases). The CDR3 sequence is 15 residues long. CDR1 and CDR2 (germline): MGHRA, YSYEKL. V lost 1 base and J 2 bases, leaving 8 bases between the germline ends. The CDR3: CASSQVQGNTGELFF. The CDR3 DNA follows: TGCGCCAGCAGCCAAGTTCAGGGAAACACCGGGGAGCTGTTTTTT.

The V gene is TRBV29-1, the J gene TRBJ2-5; 9 bases align to TRBD1. The junction had 7 bases not matched to a gene; V was cut back by 4 bases and J by 1 base. This CDR3 has 15 residues. Germline V gene lookup returns CDR1 SQVTM and CDR2 ANQGSEA. The CDR3 spells CSVGLRDRAQETQYF. CDR3 coding DNA: TGCAGCGTTGGACTCCGGGACAGGGCCCAAGAGACCCAGTACTTC.

This chain connects TRBV10-3 to TRBJ2-1, with 7 bases lining up with TRBD1. V shed 4 bases, J shed 8 bases, and the junction held 5 bases outside the gene matches. CDR1 and CDR2 (germline): ENHRY, SYGVKD. CDR3 size: 13 residues. This CDR3 reads CAISGGGWDEQFF. CDR3 coding DNA: TGTGCCATCAGTGGAGGGGGCTGGGATGAGCAGTTCTTC.

The chain couples TRBV2 to TRBJ1-1; D is unclear. From germline, CDR1 is SNHLY and CDR2 FYNNEI. V was shortened by 7 bases and J by 1 base, with 10 bases between the two germline ends. The CDR3 spans 13 residues. The CDR3 loop is CASTLGENTEAFF. The CDR3 bases are TGTGCCAGCACCCTCGGAGAGAACACTGAAGCTTTCTTT.

The chain has TRBV5-6 and TRBJ2-5; 9 bases agree with TRBD1. CDR3 length: 15 amino acids. CDR1 and CDR2 (germline): SGHDT, YYEEEE. Losses at the gene ends were 0 bases for V and 5 bases for J; bases not matched to a gene: 5. The CDR3 DNA sequence: TGTGCCAGCAGCTTGGGTGACAGGGGGTGGGAGACCCAGTACTTC. This sequence encodes CASSLGDRGWETQYF.

The rearrangement links TRBV6-6 to TRBJ2-7; 10 bases line up with TRBD1. V dropped 5 bases and J dropped 12; count of bases not matched to a gene: 4. Germline V CDR1 and CDR2: MNHNY, SVGAGI (reference sequence). The CDR3 covers 11 residues. CDR3 sequence: CASSTGQGVYF. CDR3 coding DNA: TGTGCCAGCAGTACTGGACAGGGGGTGTACTTC.

The rearrangement uses TRBV7-2 and TRBJ1-1, with D unresolved. Trimming pared 5 bases from V and 0 bases from J, leaving 16 bases between. The germline CDR1 and CDR2 sequences are SGHTA and FQGNSA. The CDR3 consists of 16 residues. The CDR3, as DNA: TGTGCCAGCAGCCTCAGACCCCCGAGAATGAACACTGAAGCTTTCTTT. It encodes CASSLRPPRMNTEAFF.

The chain has TRBV6-1 and TRBJ1-3; a weak D match, TRBD1 (5 bases). The CDR3 runs to 15 residues. Germline assignment: CDR1 MNHNS and CDR2 SASEGT. The V gene lost 10 bases and the J gene lost 0 bases, with 16 bases spanning the gap. The CDR3 reads CATCRDSSSGNTIYF. In DNA, the CDR3 is TGTGCCACATGCCGGGACTCGAGCTCTGGAAACACCATATATTTT.

V usage is TRBV10-3 and J usage is TRBJ1-1; weak D call: TRBD1 (6 bases). Trimming left V 1 base short and J 5 bases short, with 14 bases between. Germline lookup yields CDR1 ENHRY and CDR2 SYGVKD. This CDR3 is 15 amino acids long. In DNA, the CDR3 is TGTGCCATCAGTGAGTACAGGGCGGATCATACTGAAGCTTTCTTT. This gives the protein CAISEYRADHTEAFF.

This clone was found once. The J gene is TRBJ1-2, the V gene TRBV5-4; the D gene is possibly TRBD1 (5 bases). The V end was cut by 2 bases, the J end by 4 bases, with 15 bases between. CDR3 length: 15 amino acids. Per germline, CDR1 SGHNT and CDR2 YYREEE (reference sequence). The CDR3 nucleotides are TGTGCCAGCAGCTTCGATTATGGGGCAAGCTATGGCTACACCTTC. This translates into CASSFDYGASYGYTF.

V and J are TRBV7-6 and TRBJ2-7; 9 nucleotides line up with TRBD1. The J segment lost 2 bases and the V segment lost 4 bases, leaving 6 bases of the junction unmatched. This CDR3 is built from 15 residues. The germline CDR1 and CDR2 sequences are SGHVS and FNYEAQ. CDR3 in amino acids: CASSSRTGATYEQYF. DNA for the CDR3: TGTGCCAGCAGCTCTAGGACAGGGGCCACCTACGAGCAGTACTTC.

The CDR3 region is CAWSVVEGQNYGYTF. CDR3 nucleotide sequence: TGTGCCTGGAGTGTAGTGGAGGGGCAAAACTATGGCTACACCTTC. J is TRBJ1-2 and V is TRBV30; weak D call: TRBD1 (5 bases). The CDR3 extends over 15 amino acids. V dropped 0 bases and J dropped 2 bases, with 13 bases sitting between them. Germline loops: CDR1 GTSNPN, CDR2 SVGIG (reference sequence).

V and J are TRBV7-9 and TRBJ2-1; TRBD1 might be the D (5 bases). V dropped 5 bases and J dropped 3 bases, with 14 bases sitting between them. This CDR3 is 15 amino acids long. Germline V lookup: CDR1 SEHNR, CDR2 FQNEAQ (reference sequence). CDR3 loop: CASSLGRPVYNEQFF. CDR3 coding DNA: TGTGCCAGCAGCCTGGGGCGGCCAGTCTACAATGAGCAGTTCTTC.